The 26 T cell receptor beta chains below come from one sample, sequenced in a study of blood T cell repertoires in COVID-19. Method: immunoSEQ multiplex PCR; TCRdb's copy keeps in-frame clones and lacks some. The data contain tens of thousands of clones, approximately 90% of them singletons. Sequencing was carried out using peripheral blood. The source is a woman in her thirties or forties with active COVID-19.

The genes are TRBV3-1 (or the pseudogene TRBV3-2) and TRBJ1-2, with 11 bases lining up with TRBD1. Germline V gene lookup returns CDR1 LGHDT and CDR2 YNNKEL (reference sequence). CDR3 length: 16 amino acids. The junction had 7 bases not matched to a gene; V was cut back by 0 bases and J by 7 bases. The CDR3 DNA sequence: TGTGCCAGCAGCCAAGAGAGGACAGGGGGCTTTAGTGGCTACACCTTC. Protein sequence: CASSQERTGGFSGYTF.

J is TRBJ2-7 and V is TRBV7-3, with 13 bases lining up with TRBD2. V trimming: 4 bases; J trimming: 9 bases; junction bases outside the gene matches: 6. This CDR3 is 14 amino acids long. Germline V lookup: CDR1 SGHTA, CDR2 FQGTGA. The CDR3 loop is CASSSGTSGTVQYF. CDR3 nucleotides: TGTGCCAGCAGCTCCGGGACTAGCGGGACGGTGCAGTACTTC.

This clone is a singleton in its sample. This chain joins TRBV6-5 and TRBJ2-3, with 7 positions matching TRBD1. J lost 3 bases, V lost 7 bases, and 4 bases had no gene match. The length of the CDR3 is 13 residues. Germline values: CDR1 MNHEY, CDR2 SVGAGI. Here the CDR3 reads CASMVDRTDTQYF. The CDR3 DNA reads as TGTGCCAGCATGGTGGACAGGACAGATACGCAGTATTTT.

This chain connects TRBV6-5 to TRBJ1-1; 8 bases are a match to TRBD1. Losses at the gene ends were 6 bases for V and 11 bases for J; bases not matched to a gene: 5. In germline, CDR1 is MNHEY, CDR2 SVGAGI. The CDR3 has 11 amino acids. The CDR3: CASSRDRIAFF. The CDR3 DNA is TGTGCCAGCAGCCGGGACAGGATCGCTTTCTTT.

The genes are TRBV5-5 and TRBJ1-2; tentative D call: TRBD1 (6 bases). CDR3 length equals 15 residues. Germline lookup yields CDR1 SGHKS and CDR2 YYEKEE (reference sequence). V was shortened by 4 bases and J by 1 base, with 14 bases between the two germline ends. CDR3 sequence reads: CASSPLDSLNYGYTF. In nucleotides, the CDR3 is TGTGCCAGCAGCCCGTTGGACAGCCTTAACTATGGCTACACCTTC.

The V call is TRBV10-3, the J call TRBJ2-3, with TRBD2 matching over 12 bases. The CDR3 consists of 19 residues. The ends lost 5 bases at V and 2 bases at J; junction bases unmatched: 14. CDR1 is ENHRY, CDR2 SYGVKD, per germline. CDR3 amino acids: CAISRTGWTSGVYTDTQYF. CDR3 DNA sequence: TGTGCCATCAGTCGGACAGGGTGGACTAGCGGGGTGTACACAGATACGCAGTATTTT.

This rearrangement joins TRBV6-6 to TRBJ1-1; 8 positions match TRBD1. CDR1 and CDR2 from the germline V gene are MNHNY and SVGAGI (reference sequence). The CDR3 sequence is 17 residues long. V lost 5 bases, J lost 0 bases, and 11 bases stayed unmatched. The CDR3 loop reads CASSRSTGGRLNTEAFF. In DNA form, the CDR3 reads TGTGCCAGCAGTCGATCCACAGGGGGAAGGCTGAACACTGAAGCTTTCTTT.

This clone has a single count. The chain employs TRBV18 and TRBJ1-1; TRBD1 aligns across 7 bases. V shed 2 bases, J shed 5 bases, and the junction held 5 bases outside the gene matches. CDR3 length equals 14 residues. Germline V gene data show CDR1 as KGHSH and CDR2 as LQKENI. The DNA for the CDR3 is TGTGCCAGCTCACCAGAGGGGGCGATAACTGAAGCTTTCTTT. Amino acids: CASSPEGAITEAFF.

CDR3 loop: CSVERGQVSDTQYF. Here the CDR3 DNA reads TGCAGCGTTGAAAGAGGACAGGTATCAGATACGCAGTATTTT. This chain joins TRBV29-1 and TRBJ2-3; 7 positions match TRBD1. Germline V gene lookup returns CDR1 SQVTM and CDR2 ANQGSEA. The V and J ends lost 2 bases and 4 bases, in that order; junction bases with no gene match: 6. The CDR3 runs 14 residues.

The chain recombines TRBV25-1 with TRBJ1-1; D perhaps matches TRBD1 (6 bases). Trimming cost V 8 bases and J 5 bases, with 21 bases left between them. This CDR3 region has 15 residues. CDR1 and CDR2 from the germline V gene are MGHDK and SYGVNS. CDR3: CASAHGGRGYTEAFF. The CDR3 bases are TGTGCCAGCGCCCATGGGGGCAGGGGCTATACTGAAGCTTTCTTT.

The V gene is TRBV7-2, the J gene TRBJ2-7, with D unclear. The ends were cut back, 5 bases at V and 3 bases at J, with 5 bases in the middle. CDR3 length: 11 residues. Germline-derived CDR1 and CDR2 are SGHTA and FQGNSA. In nucleotides, the CDR3 is TGTGCCAGCAGCGCGGACTACGAGCAGTACTTC. Translating it yields CASSADYEQYF. Complete variable domain (other parts from reference TRBV7-2 and TRBJ2-7): GAGVSQSPSNKVTEKGKDVELRCDPISGHTALYWYRQSLGQGLEFLIYFQGNSAPDKSGLPSDRFSAERTGGSVSTLTIQRTQQEDSAVYLCASSADYEQYFGPGTRLTVT.

This chain joins TRBV4-1 and TRBJ1-5; TRBD1 matches at 9 bases. V was clipped by 4 bases and J by 7 bases; unmatched bases: 8. The CDR3 runs to 15 residues. The germline V gene encodes CDR1 MGHRA and CDR2 YSYEKL. The CDR3, as DNA: TGCGCCAGCAGCCGGGACAGGGTGGCGGAGCAGCCCCAGCATTTT. This translates into CASSRDRVAEQPQHF.

The V gene is TRBV5-1, the J gene TRBJ1-6; no reliable D call. V lost 0 bases, J lost 7 bases, and 8 bases lay in between. The CDR3 spans 14 residues. In germline, CDR1 is SGHRS, CDR2 YFSETQ. DNA for the CDR3: TGCGCCAGCAGCTTGGACAGTCGGAATTCACCCCTCCACTTT. Amino acid sequence: CASSLDSRNSPLHF.

In its sample, this clone was seen a few times. The genes are TRBV6-5 and TRBJ1-5; possibly TRBD1 for D (5 bases). This CDR3 comprises 14 residues. V was pared by 7 bases and J by 3 bases, with 13 bases between. Germline assignment: CDR1 MNHEY and CDR2 SVGAGI. The CDR3 DNA reads TGTGCCAGCACTACGCGACAGAACAATCAGCCCCAGCATTTT. Amino acid sequence: CASTTRQNNQPQHF.

The V gene is TRBV6-5, the J gene TRBJ1-2; 10 positions match TRBD1. Germline loops: CDR1 MNHEY, CDR2 SVGAGI. V lost 6 bases, J lost 5 bases, and 6 bases stayed unmatched. CDR3 size: 14 residues. The CDR3 region has the DNA TGTGCCAGCAGGCCCGACAGGGGGCAGTATGGCTACACCTTC. This gives the protein CASRPDRGQYGYTF.

With respect to this clone: At the DNA level, this CDR3 is encoded by other sequences in the same sample as well. This chain uses TRBV10-3 with TRBJ1-2; perhaps TRBD1 as D (6 bases). Germline V gene sequence: CDR1 ENHRY, CDR2 SYGVKD. Trimming took off 8 bases at V and 5 bases at J, with 6 bases between the two ends. CDR3 length equals 10 residues. The CDR3 region has the DNA TGTGCCATCGGACAGTATGGCTACACCTTC. Protein product: CAIGQYGYTF.

The chain carries TRBV9 and TRBJ1-6; D uncertain. The V end lost 0 bases, the J end lost 6 bases, and 10 bases lay between the germline ends. The CDR3 is 15 residues long. The germline V gene has CDR1 SGDLS and CDR2 YYNGEE. CDR3 sequence (DNA): TGTGCCAGCAGCGTAGTTGGGGAGGTTAATTCACCCCTCCACTTT. Translated, it gives CASSVVGEVNSPLHF.

The chain recombines TRBV15 with TRBJ2-5; D is ambiguous. The germline V and J ends were trimmed by 0 bases and 4 bases, with 9 bases remaining between them. The germline CDR1 and CDR2 sequences are LNHNV and YYDKDF (reference sequence). The CDR3 is 14 amino acids. Written as DNA, the CDR3 is TGTGCCACCAGCAGAGATTCTAAGAGAGAGACCCAGTACTTC. Its translation: CATSRDSKRETQYF.

The chain employs TRBV20-1 and TRBJ2-1; TRBD2 matches at 7 bases. Germline V CDR1 and CDR2: DFQATT, SNEGSKA (reference sequence). With 3 bases clipped from V and 4 bases from J, the junction kept 15 bases outside the gene matches. The CDR3 extends over 17 amino acids. The CDR3 spells CSASHGQAGTGYNEQFF. The DNA of the CDR3 is TGCAGTGCTAGTCACGGGCAAGCGGGGACTGGTTACAATGAGCAGTTCTTC.

Here the CDR3 reads CASSKTGNQPQHF. Here the CDR3 DNA reads TGTGCCAGTAGTAAGACAGGGAATCAGCCCCAGCATTTT. The chain couples TRBV19 to TRBJ1-5, with 7 bases fitting TRBD1. The V and J ends lost 4 bases and 4 bases, in that order; junction bases with no gene match: 1. The CDR3 has 13 amino acids. The germline V gene has CDR1 LNHDA and CDR2 SQIVND (reference sequence).

This chain's CDR3 is CASSLWGTGGYEQYF. The CDR3 bases are TGCGCCAGCAGCTTGTGGGGGACAGGGGGATACGAGCAGTACTTC. The rearrangement links TRBV5-1 to TRBJ2-7; TRBD1 aligns across 11 bases. Germline trimming cut 1 base from V and 4 bases from J; bases unmatched to any gene: 4. This CDR3 contains 15 residues. CDR1 and CDR2 (germline): SGHRS, YFSETQ. The variable domain in full, with the rest retrieved from reference TRBV5-1 and TRBJ2-7, is KAGVTQTPRYLIKTRGQQVTLSCSPISGHRSVSWYQQTPGQGLQFLFEYFSETQRNKGNFPGRFSGRQFSNSRSEMNVSTLELGDSALYLCASSLWGTGGYEQYFGPGTRLTVT.

The chain recombines TRBV7-8 with TRBJ1-3; 10 nucleotides match TRBD1. Looked up from germline, CDR1 is SGHVS and CDR2 is FQNEAQ. CDR3 length: 16 residues. The V segment lost 5 bases and the J segment 2 bases; nucleotides outside the gene matches: 6. The CDR3 protein is CASSPQGQGAGNTIYF. Written as DNA, the CDR3 is TGTGCCAGCAGCCCCCAAGGACAGGGGGCTGGAAACACCATATATTTT.

The genes are TRBV5-8 and TRBJ1-6, with 7 bases that match TRBD1. The germline V gene encodes CDR1 SGHTS and CDR2 YDEGEE. The CDR3 extends over 15 amino acids. V lost 4 bases, J lost 6 bases, and 7 bases stayed unmatched. The CDR3 region is CASSPNRGPNSPLHF. The CDR3 DNA sequence: TGTGCCAGCAGCCCGAACAGGGGACCTAATTCACCCCTCCACTTT.

This clone was seen a few times. This chain connects TRBV11-3 to TRBJ1-6; 7 positions agree with TRBD1. V lost 5 bases and J lost 9; bases outside the gene matches: 10. The CDR3 consists of 15 residues. In germline, CDR1 is SGHNT, CDR2 YENEEA. CDR3 loop: CASSLRQGFGSPLHF. Here the CDR3 DNA reads TGTGCCAGCAGCCTAAGACAGGGATTCGGTTCACCCCTCCACTTT. The variable domain in full, with the rest retrieved from reference TRBV11-3 and TRBJ1-6, is EAGVVQSPRYKIIEKKQPVAFWCNPISGHNTLYWYLQNLGQGPELLIRYENEEAVDDSQLPKDRFSAERLKGVDSTLKIQPAELGDSAVYLCASSLRQGFGSPLHFGNGTRLTVT.

V and J are TRBV21-1 and TRBJ1-1; TRBD1 is taken as the D call from the table, unchecked against the DNA. TRBV21-1 constitutes a pseudogene. This CDR3 comprises 20 residues. CDR3 amino acids: CASSKGDTAGTGGRNTEAFF. Here the CDR3 DNA reads TGTGCCAGCAGCAAAGGGGATACTGCCGGGACAGGGGGCCGGAACACTGAAGCTTTCTTT.

This clone was seen a few times. The rearrangement joins TRBV12-5 to TRBJ1-1, with D uncertain. V lost 0 bases to trimming and J lost 3 bases, with 17 bases between them. Per the germline V gene, CDR1 is LGHNT and CDR2 is FRNRAP. The CDR3 covers 17 residues. Written as DNA, the CDR3 is TGTGCTAGTGGTTTGGTTCTGGTTCCTGCGGGTTACACTGAAGCTTTCTTT. It encodes CASGLVLVPAGYTEAFF. Based on the CDR3 plus reference TRBV12-5 and TRBJ1-1, the full variable domain is DARVTQTPRHKVTEMGQEVTMRCQPILGHNTVFWYRQTMMQGLELLAYFRNRAPLDDSGMPKDRFSAEMPDATLATLKIQPSEPRDSAVYFCASGLVLVPAGYTEAFFGQGTRLTVV.